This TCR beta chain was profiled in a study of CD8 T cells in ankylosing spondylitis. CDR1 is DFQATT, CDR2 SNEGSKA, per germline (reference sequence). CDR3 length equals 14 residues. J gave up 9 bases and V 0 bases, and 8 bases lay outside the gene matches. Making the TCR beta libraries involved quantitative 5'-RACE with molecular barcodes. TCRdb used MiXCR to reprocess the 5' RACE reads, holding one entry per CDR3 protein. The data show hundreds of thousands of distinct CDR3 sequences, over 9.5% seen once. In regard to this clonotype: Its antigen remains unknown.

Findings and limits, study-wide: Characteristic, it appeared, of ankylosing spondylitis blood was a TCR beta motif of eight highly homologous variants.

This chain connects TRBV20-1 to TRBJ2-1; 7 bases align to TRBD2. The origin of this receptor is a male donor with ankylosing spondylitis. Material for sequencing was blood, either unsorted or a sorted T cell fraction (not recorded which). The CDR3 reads CSARDRAGRGEQFF. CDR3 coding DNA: TGCAGTGCTAGAGATAGGGCGGGGAGGGGTGAGCAGTTCTTC.